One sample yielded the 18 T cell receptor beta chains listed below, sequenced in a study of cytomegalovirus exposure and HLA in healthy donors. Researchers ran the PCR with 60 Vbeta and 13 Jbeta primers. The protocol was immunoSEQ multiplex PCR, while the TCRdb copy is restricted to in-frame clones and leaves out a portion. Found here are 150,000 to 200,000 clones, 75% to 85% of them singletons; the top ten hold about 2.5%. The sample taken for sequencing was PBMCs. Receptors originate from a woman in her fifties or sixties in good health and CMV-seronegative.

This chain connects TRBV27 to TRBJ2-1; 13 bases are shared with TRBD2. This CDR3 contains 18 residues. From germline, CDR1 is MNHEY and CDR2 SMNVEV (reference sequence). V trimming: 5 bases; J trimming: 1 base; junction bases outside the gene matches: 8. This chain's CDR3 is CASSLRTSGSGSYNEQFF. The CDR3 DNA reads TGTGCCAGCAGTCTCCGGACTAGCGGGAGTGGGTCCTACAATGAGCAGTTCTTC.

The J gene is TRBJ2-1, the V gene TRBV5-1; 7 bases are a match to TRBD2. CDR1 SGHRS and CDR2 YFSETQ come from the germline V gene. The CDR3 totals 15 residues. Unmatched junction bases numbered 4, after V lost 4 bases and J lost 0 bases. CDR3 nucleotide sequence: TGCGCCAGCAGCGAAATAGCGGGCTCCTACAATGAGCAGTTCTTC. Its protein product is CASSEIAGSYNEQFF.

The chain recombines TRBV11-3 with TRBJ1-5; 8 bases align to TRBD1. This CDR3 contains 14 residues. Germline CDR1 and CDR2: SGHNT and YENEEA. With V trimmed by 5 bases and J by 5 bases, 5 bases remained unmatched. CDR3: CASSIGTGDQPQHF. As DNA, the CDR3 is TGTGCCAGCAGCATAGGGACAGGAGATCAGCCCCAGCATTTT.

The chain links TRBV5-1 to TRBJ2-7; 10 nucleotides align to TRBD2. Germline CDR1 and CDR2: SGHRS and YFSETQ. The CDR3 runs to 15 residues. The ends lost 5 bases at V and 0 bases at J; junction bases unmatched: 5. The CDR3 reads CASSIAGGRSYEQYF. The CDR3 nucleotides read TGCGCCAGCAGTATAGCGGGAGGACGCTCCTACGAGCAGTACTTC.

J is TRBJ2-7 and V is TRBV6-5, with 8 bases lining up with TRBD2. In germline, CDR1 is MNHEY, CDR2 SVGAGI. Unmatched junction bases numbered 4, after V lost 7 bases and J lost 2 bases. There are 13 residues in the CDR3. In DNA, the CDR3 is TGTGCCAGCACGGCGGGAGGACCCTACGAGCAGTACTTC. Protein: CASTAGGPYEQYF.

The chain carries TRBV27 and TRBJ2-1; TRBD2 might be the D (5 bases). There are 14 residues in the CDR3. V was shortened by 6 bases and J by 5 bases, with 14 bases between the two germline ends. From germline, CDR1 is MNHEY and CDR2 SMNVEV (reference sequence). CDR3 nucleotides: TGTGCCAGCAGCCTCGGAGCGGAGAACAATGAGCAGTTCTTC. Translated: CASSLGAENNEQFF.

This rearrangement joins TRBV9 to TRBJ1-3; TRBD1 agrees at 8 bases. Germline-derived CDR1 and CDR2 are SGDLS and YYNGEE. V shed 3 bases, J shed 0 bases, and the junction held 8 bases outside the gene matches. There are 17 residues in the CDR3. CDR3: CASSARDRYYSGNTIYF. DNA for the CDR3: TGTGCCAGCAGCGCCCGGGACAGGTATTACTCTGGAAACACCATATATTTT.

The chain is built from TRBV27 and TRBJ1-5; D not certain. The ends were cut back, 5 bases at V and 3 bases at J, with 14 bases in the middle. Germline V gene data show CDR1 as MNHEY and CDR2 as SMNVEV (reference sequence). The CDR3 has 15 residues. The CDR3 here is CASSISGGDNQPQHF. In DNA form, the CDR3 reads TGTGCCAGCAGTATCTCGGGAGGTGACAATCAGCCCCAGCATTTT.

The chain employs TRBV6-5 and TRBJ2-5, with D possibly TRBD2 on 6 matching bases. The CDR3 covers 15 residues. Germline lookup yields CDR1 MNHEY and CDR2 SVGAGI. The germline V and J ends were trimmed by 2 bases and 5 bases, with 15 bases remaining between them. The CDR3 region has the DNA TGTGCCAGCAGTTACACTGGGCGGGAAGGCGAGACCCAGTACTTC. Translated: CASSYTGREGETQYF.

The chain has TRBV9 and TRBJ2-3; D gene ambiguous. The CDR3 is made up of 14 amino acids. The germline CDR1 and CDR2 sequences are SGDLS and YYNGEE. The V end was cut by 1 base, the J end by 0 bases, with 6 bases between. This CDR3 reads CASSVSGSTDTQYF. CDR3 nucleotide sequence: TGTGCCAGCAGCGTATCCGGGAGCACAGATACGCAGTATTTT.

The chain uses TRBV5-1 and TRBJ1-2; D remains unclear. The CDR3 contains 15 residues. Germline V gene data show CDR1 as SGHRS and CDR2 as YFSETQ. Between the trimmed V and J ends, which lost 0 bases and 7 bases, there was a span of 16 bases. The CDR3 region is CASSLGAEGLGGYTF. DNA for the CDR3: TGCGCCAGCAGCTTGGGGGCCGAGGGTTTAGGTGGCTACACCTTC. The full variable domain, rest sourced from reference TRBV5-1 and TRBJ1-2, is KAGVTQTPRYLIKTRGQQVTLSCSPISGHRSVSWYQQTPGQGLQFLFEYFSETQRNKGNFPGRFSGRQFSNSRSEMNVSTLELGDSALYLCASSLGAEGLGGYTFGSGTRLTVV.

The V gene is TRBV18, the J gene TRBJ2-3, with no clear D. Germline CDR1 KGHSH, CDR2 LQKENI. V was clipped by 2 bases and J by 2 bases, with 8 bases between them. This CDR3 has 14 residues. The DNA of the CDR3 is TGTGCCAGCTCACCAATAGAAGTCACAGATACGCAGTATTTT. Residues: CASSPIEVTDTQYF.

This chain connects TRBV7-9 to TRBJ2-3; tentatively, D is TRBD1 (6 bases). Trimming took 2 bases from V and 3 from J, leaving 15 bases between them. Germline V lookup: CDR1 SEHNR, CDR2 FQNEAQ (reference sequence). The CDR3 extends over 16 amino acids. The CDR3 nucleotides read TGTGCCAGCAGCTTAAGGGAACAGGGACGGACAGATACGCAGTATTTT. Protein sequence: CASSLREQGRTDTQYF.

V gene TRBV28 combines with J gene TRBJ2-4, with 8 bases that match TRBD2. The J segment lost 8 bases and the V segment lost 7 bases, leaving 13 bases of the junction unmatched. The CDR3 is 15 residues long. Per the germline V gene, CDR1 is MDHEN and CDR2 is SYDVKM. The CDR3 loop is CASTYLSGRRDIQYF. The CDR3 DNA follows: TGTGCCAGCACCTACTTGAGCGGGAGACGTGACATTCAGTACTTC.

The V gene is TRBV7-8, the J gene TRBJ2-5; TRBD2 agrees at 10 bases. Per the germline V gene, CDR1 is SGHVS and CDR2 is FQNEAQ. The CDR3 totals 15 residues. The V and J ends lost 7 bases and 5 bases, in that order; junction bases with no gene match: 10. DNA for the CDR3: TGTGCCAGCATTCTAGCGGGAGTATCGAAGGAGACCCAGTACTTC. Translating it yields CASILAGVSKETQYF.

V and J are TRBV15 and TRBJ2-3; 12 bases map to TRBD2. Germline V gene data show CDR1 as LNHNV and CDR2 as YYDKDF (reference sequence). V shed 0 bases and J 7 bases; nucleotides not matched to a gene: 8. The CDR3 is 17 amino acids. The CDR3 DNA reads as TGTGCCACCAGCAGAGATCTCGCTAGCGGGAGGGCAAATACGCAGTATTTT. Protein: CATSRDLASGRANTQYF.

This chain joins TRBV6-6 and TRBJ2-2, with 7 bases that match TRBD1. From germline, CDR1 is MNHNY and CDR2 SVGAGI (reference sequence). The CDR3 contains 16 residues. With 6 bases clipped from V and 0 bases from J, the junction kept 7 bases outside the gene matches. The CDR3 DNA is TGTGCCAGCAGCGACTTAGGGACAGCGAACACCGGGGAGCTGTTTTTT. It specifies CASSDLGTANTGELFF.

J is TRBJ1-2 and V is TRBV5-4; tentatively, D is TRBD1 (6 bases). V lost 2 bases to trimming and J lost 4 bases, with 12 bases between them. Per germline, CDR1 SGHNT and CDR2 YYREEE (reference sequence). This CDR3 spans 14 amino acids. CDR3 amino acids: CASSFGQLTYGYTF. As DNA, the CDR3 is TGTGCCAGCAGCTTCGGACAGCTTACCTATGGCTACACCTTC.